This T cell receptor (beta chain) originates from a study of blood T cell repertoires in COVID-19. Study context: The United States, Italy and Spain were the sources of the acute and convalescent COVID-19 samples. The analysed material was cDNA or gDNA that came from T cells, B-cell-depleted T cells, or PBMCs.

Sequencing used immunoSEQ multiplex PCR; TCRdb keeps in-frame clones, though not all of them. This table holds fewer than 350,000 clones, about 87% found once. This CDR3 spans 14 amino acids. V was clipped by 8 bases and J by 1 base; unmatched bases: 6. Germline V gives CDR1 LNHNV, CDR2 YYDKDF (reference sequence). The sequencing input was peripheral blood. The chain is built from TRBV15 and TRBJ2-3; TRBD2 matches at 7 bases. This receptor was identified in a woman aged 45-59 years who had recovered from COVID-19. The CDR3 DNA sequence: TGTGCCACCGAGCCGGGACTACGCACAGATACGCAGTATTTT. This encodes CATEPGLRTDTQYF.